The clone carrying this TCR beta chain was seen just once. Germline CDR1 is LNHDA and CDR2 is SQIVND (reference sequence). The CDR3 is 14 amino acids. Deletions cut 2 bases from V and 10 bases from J, with 15 bases between. Clones were read by immunoSEQ multiplex PCR, and TCRdb kept only the in-frame ones, dropping some. Among 55,000 to 65,000 clones listed, 75% to 90% were seen once. The source of the sample is a study of T cell changes during pregnancy in multiple sclerosis. This clonotype was sampled from a female donor in good health, enrolled as a control in a pregnancy study. The chain combines TRBV19 with TRBJ2-1; no clear D. Sequencing used peripheral blood, obtained in the first trimester of pregnancy. DNA of the CDR3: TGTGCCAGTAGTATATCTGACTCCCATCGGGAGCAGTTCTTC. Protein sequence: CASSISDSHREQFF.